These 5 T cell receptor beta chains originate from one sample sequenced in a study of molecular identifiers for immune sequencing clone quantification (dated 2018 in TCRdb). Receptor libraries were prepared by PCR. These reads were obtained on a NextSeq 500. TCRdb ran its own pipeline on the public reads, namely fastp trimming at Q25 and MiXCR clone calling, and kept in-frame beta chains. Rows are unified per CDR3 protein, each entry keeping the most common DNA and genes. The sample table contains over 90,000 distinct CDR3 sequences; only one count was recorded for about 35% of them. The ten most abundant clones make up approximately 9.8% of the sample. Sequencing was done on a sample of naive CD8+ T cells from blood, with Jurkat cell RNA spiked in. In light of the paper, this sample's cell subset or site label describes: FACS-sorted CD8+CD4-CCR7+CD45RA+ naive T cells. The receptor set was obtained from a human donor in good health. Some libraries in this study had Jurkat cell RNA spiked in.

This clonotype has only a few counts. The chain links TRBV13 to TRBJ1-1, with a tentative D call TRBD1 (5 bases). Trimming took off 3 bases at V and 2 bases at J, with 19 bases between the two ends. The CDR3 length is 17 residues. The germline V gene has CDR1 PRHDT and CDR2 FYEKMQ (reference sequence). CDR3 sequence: CASSFGLQGSGNTEAFF. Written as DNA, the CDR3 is TGTGCCAGCAGCTTTGGGCTTCAGGGCAGCGGAAACACTGAAGCTTTCTTT.

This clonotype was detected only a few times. The CDR3 nucleotides are TGTGCCAGCAGCGGGTCGGCTAGCGGAGTCTCCTACAATGAGCAGTTCTTC. Protein: CASSGSASGVSYNEQFF. The genes are TRBV5-6 and TRBJ2-1, with 7 bases lining up with TRBD2. Germline V lookup: CDR1 SGHDT, CDR2 YYEEEE. V dropped 4 bases and J dropped 0; count of bases not matched to a gene: 10. The CDR3 loop spans 17 amino acids.

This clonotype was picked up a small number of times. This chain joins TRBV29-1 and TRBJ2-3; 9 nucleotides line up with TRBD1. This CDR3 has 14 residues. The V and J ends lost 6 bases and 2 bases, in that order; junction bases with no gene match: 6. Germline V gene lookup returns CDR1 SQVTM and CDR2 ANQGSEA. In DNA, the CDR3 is TGCAGCGTGGGACAGGGAAGGCTCACAGATACGCAGTATTTT. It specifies CSVGQGRLTDTQYF.

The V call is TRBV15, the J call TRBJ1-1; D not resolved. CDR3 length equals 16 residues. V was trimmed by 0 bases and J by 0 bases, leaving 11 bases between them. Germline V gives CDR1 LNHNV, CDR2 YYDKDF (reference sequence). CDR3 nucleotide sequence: TGTGCCACCAGCAGAGAACTCTGGATAATGAACACTGAAGCTTTCTTT. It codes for CATSRELWIMNTEAFF.

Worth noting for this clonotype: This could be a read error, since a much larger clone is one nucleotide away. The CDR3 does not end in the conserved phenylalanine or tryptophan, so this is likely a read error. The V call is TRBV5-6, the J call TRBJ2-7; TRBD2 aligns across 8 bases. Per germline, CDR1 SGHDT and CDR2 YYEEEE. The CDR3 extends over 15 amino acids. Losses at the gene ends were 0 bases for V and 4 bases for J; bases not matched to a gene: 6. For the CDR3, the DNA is TGTGCCAGCAGCTTGGGAGCAGCGGGGGTTTACGAGCAGTACCTC. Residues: CASSLGAAGVYEQYL.